Presented here are 30 T cell receptor beta chains from one specimen sequenced in a study of PD-1 blockade in classical Hodgkin lymphoma. There was relapse after autologous stem cell transplantation in every patient, and there was variation in brentuximab vedotin exposure. The data were produced by immunoSEQ multiplex PCR, yet TCRdb's version contains in-frame clones alone and is incomplete. The sample records around 23,000 clones, around 77% being singletons. Sequenced material: peripheral blood mononuclear cells (PBMCs), taken before the second cycle of nivolumab. Receptor source: a human donor with classical Hodgkin lymphoma.

This clone was found once. The chain couples TRBV27 to TRBJ1-1, with 9 bases lining up with TRBD1. Germline V gene sequence: CDR1 MNHEY, CDR2 SMNVEV (reference sequence). The J segment lost 4 bases and the V segment lost 6 bases, leaving 9 bases of the junction unmatched. This CDR3 region has 15 residues. This CDR3 reads CASSRGGTGTTEAFF. In DNA, the CDR3 is TGTGCCAGCAGCCGAGGCGGGACAGGGACCACTGAAGCTTTCTTT.

A single count supports this clone. The V call is TRBV7-2, the J call TRBJ1-3; 7 bases line up with TRBD1. V was clipped by 5 bases and J by 0 bases; unmatched bases: 7. Germline assignment: CDR1 SGHTA and CDR2 FQGNSA. The CDR3 consists of 16 residues. The CDR3: CASSPRQGRSGNTIYF. For the CDR3, the DNA is TGTGCCAGCAGCCCCAGACAGGGCCGCTCTGGAAACACCATATATTTT.

The chain recombines TRBV7-8 with TRBJ2-2, with 11 bases matching TRBD2. The trim removed 1 base at V and 3 bases at J, leaving 1 base unmatched. The germline gives CDR1 SGHVS, CDR2 FQNEAQ. The CDR3 is 16 residues long. This CDR3 reads CASSLVAGGDTGELFF. CDR3 sequence (DNA): TGTGCCAGCAGCTTAGTAGCGGGGGGGGACACCGGGGAGCTGTTTTTT.

The genes are TRBV6-6 and TRBJ2-1, with 11 bases that match TRBD2. The CDR3 extends over 15 amino acids. Looked up from germline, CDR1 is MNHNY and CDR2 is SVGAGI (reference sequence). Trimming cost V 0 bases and J 9 bases; bases outside gene matches: 4. The CDR3 region has the DNA TGTGCCAGCAGTTACTCACTAGCGGGAGTCAGTGAGCAGTTCTTC. Protein sequence: CASSYSLAGVSEQFF.

V gene TRBV6-5 combines with J gene TRBJ2-5, with 9 bases fitting TRBD2. V dropped 3 bases and J dropped 4; count of bases not matched to a gene: 9. Per the germline V gene, CDR1 is MNHEY and CDR2 is SVGAGI. CDR3 size: 16 residues. The CDR3 region has the DNA TGTGCCAGCAGTTATCGTGCGGGGGGGGGAATAGAGACCCAGTACTTC. This translates into CASSYRAGGGIETQYF.

Only a few counts were recorded for this clone. The chain carries TRBV5-1 and TRBJ2-2; the D is unclear. This CDR3 has 16 residues. In germline, CDR1 is SGHRS, CDR2 YFSETQ. V gave up 7 bases and J gave up 5 bases, with 21 bases separating them. The CDR3 here is CASRSLEQGLTGELFF. CDR3 DNA sequence: TGCGCCAGCCGGTCTTTGGAGCAAGGGTTGACCGGGGAGCTGTTTTTT.

The chain joins TRBV10-3 to TRBJ2-7; 9 bases map to TRBD1. CDR1 ENHRY and CDR2 SYGVKD come from the germline V gene. This CDR3 has 13 residues. The trim removed 7 bases at V and 2 bases at J, leaving 3 bases unmatched. The CDR3 bases are TGTGCCATCATGGGACAGGGTACCTACGAGCAGTACTTC. It translates to CAIMGQGTYEQYF.

V is TRBV5-4 and J is TRBJ2-5; the D gene is possibly TRBD1 (6 bases). V lost 1 base to trimming and J lost 5 bases, with 6 bases between them. The CDR3 is made up of 12 amino acids. Germline V gene data show CDR1 as SGHNT and CDR2 as YYREEE (reference sequence). The CDR3 region has the DNA TGTGCCAGCAGCTTGAGGGGGGAGACCCAGTACTTC. Its translation is CASSLRGETQYF.

The J gene is TRBJ2-6, the V gene TRBV28; TRBD1 aligns across 8 bases. The CDR3 consists of 21 residues. CDR1 is MDHEN, CDR2 SYDVKM, per germline. Trimming removed 1 base from V and 0 bases from J; junction bases left unmatched: 14. DNA for the CDR3: TGTGCCAGCAGTTTATCCTATGGGGGCTCTACAGGGGGCTCTGGGGCCAACGTCCTGACTTTC. Its translation: CASSLSYGGSTGGSGANVLTF.

The chain links TRBV5-6 to TRBJ1-4; TRBD1 is a possible D gene (5 bases). V lost 1 base and J 7 bases, leaving 11 bases between the germline ends. The V gene's germline CDR1 is SGHDT and CDR2 YYEEEE. CDR3 length equals 14 residues. In DNA form, the CDR3 reads TGTGCCAGCAGCTTGAGGCAGGGTGGTGAAAAACTGTTTTTT. It is translated as CASSLRQGGEKLFF.

The sample holds one count of this clone. The chain uses TRBV25-1 and TRBJ2-2; D may be TRBD1 or TRBD2 (6 bases each). The CDR3 is made up of 15 amino acids. The germline V gene has CDR1 MGHDK and CDR2 SYGVNS. V dropped 6 bases and J dropped 6 bases, with 17 bases sitting between them. The CDR3 DNA reads TGTGCCAGCAGCGTAAAACAAAGGGGGGCCGGGGAGCTGTTTTTT. This codes for CASSVKQRGAGELFF.

The V call is TRBV18, the J call TRBJ1-6; the match to TRBD1 covers 10 bases. The CDR3 totals 15 residues. V lost 5 bases to trimming and J lost 8 bases; unmatched junction nucleotides: 6. In germline, CDR1 is KGHSH, CDR2 LQKENI. This CDR3 reads CASSFGQGEDSPLHF. DNA of the CDR3: TGTGCCAGCTCATTCGGACAGGGGGAGGATTCACCCCTCCACTTT.

The gene calls are TRBV7-2 and TRBJ2-7, with D possibly TRBD1 on 8 matching bases. Germline V gene data show CDR1 as SGHTA and CDR2 as FQGNSA. The CDR3 is 16 residues long. The V and J ends lost 5 bases and 7 bases respectively, with 24 bases between them. CDR3 in amino acids: CASSRRTGRGGREQYF. The CDR3 DNA reads as TGTGCCAGCAGCAGAAGGACAGGGAGGGGAGGTCGAGAGCAGTACTTC.

The rearrangement uses TRBV6-4 and TRBJ2-7; perhaps D is TRBD1 or TRBD2 (6 bases each). The CDR3 contains 15 residues. Germline CDR1 MRHNA, CDR2 SNTAGT. With 8 bases removed from V and 3 bases from J, the gap between germline ends came to 20 bases. This chain's CDR3 is CASPGGGRGRYEQYF. CDR3 nucleotides: TGTGCCAGCCCAGGTGGGGGGCGAGGCCGCTACGAGCAGTACTTC.

This clone was counted only a few times. The chain has TRBV27 and TRBJ1-5, with unresolved D. The length of the CDR3 is 15 residues. Looked up from germline, CDR1 is MNHEY and CDR2 is SMNVEV (reference sequence). Trimming took off 0 bases at V and 0 bases at J, with 6 bases between the two ends. CDR3 sequence (DNA): TGTGCCAGCAGTTTATCTAGGTATAGCAATCAGCCCCAGCATTTT. It yields the protein CASSLSRYSNQPQHF.

The genes are TRBV5-6 and TRBJ2-5; D perhaps matches TRBD2 (5 bases). The germline CDR1 and CDR2 sequences are SGHDT and YYEEEE. Trimming pared 0 bases from V and 3 bases from J, leaving 12 bases between. The CDR3 loop spans 15 amino acids. CDR3 protein: CASSLARTGKETQYF. The DNA for the CDR3 is TGTGCCAGCAGCTTGGCCCGGACTGGTAAAGAGACCCAGTACTTC.

The chain joins TRBV10-2 to TRBJ1-1, with 12 bases lining up with TRBD1. Germline CDR1 WSHSY, CDR2 SAAADI. The ends lost 10 bases at V and 5 bases at J; junction bases unmatched: 20. The CDR3 runs to 18 residues. The chain's CDR3 is CATSQSYRDRGPRTEAFF. The CDR3 bases are TGCGCCACCTCACAATCCTACCGGGACAGGGGGCCGAGGACTGAAGCTTTCTTT.

The chain couples TRBV9 to TRBJ2-1, with a weak D call TRBD2 (5 bases). The CDR3 is 12 residues long. Germline CDR1 is SGDLS and CDR2 is YYNGEE. Trimming left V 4 bases short and J 9 bases short, with 11 bases between. For the CDR3, the DNA is TGTGCCAGCAGCCAAAGTCGGGGTGAGCAGTTCTTC. This sequence encodes CASSQSRGEQFF. Full variable domain (outside the CDR3, taken from reference TRBV9 and TRBJ2-1): DSGVTQTPKHLITATGQRVTLRCSPRSGDLSVYWYQQSLDQGLQFLIQYYNGEERAKGNILERFSAQQFPDLHSELNLSSLELGDSALYFCASSQSRGEQFFGPGTRLTVL.

V usage is TRBV5-1 and J usage is TRBJ2-5; 8 nucleotides agree with TRBD1. Losses at the gene ends were 4 bases for V and 4 bases for J; bases not matched to a gene: 12. This CDR3 contains 16 residues. Germline assignment: CDR1 SGHRS and CDR2 YFSETQ. The DNA of the CDR3 is TGCGCCAGCAGCCTAGGACAGGGCGCAAAGGGAGAGACCCAGTACTTC. Translating gives CASSLGQGAKGETQYF. The whole variable domain, remainder taken from reference TRBV5-1 and TRBJ2-5, is KAGVTQTPRYLIKTRGQQVTLSCSPISGHRSVSWYQQTPGQGLQFLFEYFSETQRNKGNFPGRFSGRQFSNSRSEMNVSTLELGDSALYLCASSLGQGAKGETQYFGPGTRLLVL.

This clone was counted between two and nine times. This chain links TRBV29-1 with TRBJ2-1; D remains unclear. Trimming pared 5 bases from V and 3 bases from J, leaving 5 bases between. Per germline, CDR1 SQVTM and CDR2 ANQGSEA. The CDR3 spans 11 residues. The CDR3 coding sequence is TGCAGCGTTAGCTACTACAATGAGCAGTTCTTC. Translated, it gives CSVSYYNEQFF.

This chain uses TRBV4-3 with TRBJ2-7, with TRBD2 as a possible D gene (5 bases). Trimming stripped 0 bases from V and 3 bases from J, with 21 bases between. Germline V CDR1 and CDR2: LGHNA, YSLEER. The CDR3 extends over 18 amino acids. CDR3 region: CASSQEWLQRPYDYEQYF. CDR3 bases: TGCGCCAGCAGCCAAGAATGGCTTCAGCGGCCCTACGACTACGAGCAGTACTTC.

The rearrangement links TRBV28 to TRBJ1-5; D is unresolved. The CDR3 runs 15 residues. The V gene's germline CDR1 is MDHEN and CDR2 SYDVKM. The germline V and J ends were trimmed by 2 bases and 4 bases, with 12 bases remaining between them. CDR3 loop: CASSLQAGGNQPQHF. The CDR3, as DNA: TGTGCCAGCAGTTTACAGGCAGGAGGTAATCAGCCCCAGCATTTT.

The V call is TRBV11-1, the J call TRBJ2-1, with D perhaps matching TRBD2 (6 bases). Looked up from germline, CDR1 is SGHAT and CDR2 is FQDESV (reference sequence). V gave up 4 bases and J gave up 8 bases, with 15 bases separating them. The CDR3 sequence is 14 residues long. The CDR3 loop reads CASSSGTGGDEQFF. In DNA form, the CDR3 reads TGTGCCAGCAGCTCGGGGACTGGAGGGGATGAGCAGTTCTTC.

This clone came up once. This sequence joins TRBV12-5 and TRBJ1-1; 8 bases align to TRBD1. Germline trimming cut 4 bases from V and 1 base from J; bases unmatched to any gene: 11. Germline V gene sequence: CDR1 LGHNT, CDR2 FRNRAP. The CDR3 is 17 amino acids. The CDR3 loop is CASGSESGTGWNTEAFF. Written as DNA, the CDR3 is TGTGCTAGTGGTTCCGAGTCCGGGACAGGTTGGAACACTGAAGCTTTCTTT.

This clone showed up just a few times. The V gene is TRBV6-1, the J gene TRBJ1-4; no clear D gene. The germline V gene has CDR1 MNHNS and CDR2 SASEGT. V was pared by 3 bases and J by 0 bases, with 11 bases between. This CDR3 contains 16 residues. CDR3 in DNA: TGTGCCAGCAGTGACAACCTTGTGGCAACTAATGAAAAACTGTTTTTT. Amino acid sequence: CASSDNLVATNEKLFF.

The rearrangement joins TRBV9 to TRBJ2-1, with TRBD2 matching over 7 bases. Unmatched junction bases numbered 8, after V lost 1 base and J lost 4 bases. The CDR3 is 16 residues long. Germline lookup yields CDR1 SGDLS and CDR2 YYNGEE. The CDR3 nucleotides are TGTGCCAGCAGCGTACTCCCTAGCGGCCAATACAATGAGCAGTTCTTC. As protein: CASSVLPSGQYNEQFF.

The chain couples TRBV25-1 to TRBJ2-2; the D call may be TRBD1 or TRBD2 (5 bases each). Trimming left V 8 bases short and J 7 bases short, with 14 bases between. The length of the CDR3 is 13 residues. Looked up from germline, CDR1 is MGHDK and CDR2 is SYGVNS. CDR3 sequence: CASWDPADGELFF. DNA of the CDR3: TGTGCCAGCTGGGACCCCGCCGACGGGGAGCTGTTTTTT.

The chain links TRBV7-2 to TRBJ2-5; D ambiguous. Germline CDR1 and CDR2: SGHTA and FQGNSA. This CDR3 contains 15 residues. Trimming left V 2 bases short and J 5 bases short, with 15 bases between. In DNA form, the CDR3 reads TGTGCCAGCAGCTTATACGCTACGGAGTTGGAGACCCAGTACTTC. Encoded protein: CASSLYATELETQYF.

This sequence joins TRBV28 and TRBJ1-4, with a possible D match to TRBD1 (5 bases). With 6 bases removed from V and 7 bases from J, the gap between germline ends came to 24 bases. Germline V gives CDR1 MDHEN, CDR2 SYDVKM. The CDR3 sequence is 17 residues long. The CDR3 DNA follows: TGTGCCAGCAGCCTCCCGGGGCCCGGTGATACATCTGAAAAACTGTTTTTT. Translating gives CASSLPGPGDTSEKLFF.

Only a few counts were recorded for this clone. The chain carries TRBV10-3 and TRBJ1-6; 9 bases align to TRBD1. V lost 10 bases to trimming and J lost 4 bases; unmatched junction nucleotides: 17. Germline CDR1 is ENHRY and CDR2 is SYGVKD. The CDR3 totals 18 residues. As DNA, the CDR3 is TGTGCCACCGCAGGCCGTTGGGACAGGGTGTTTTATAATTCACCCCTCCACTTT. Encoded protein: CATAGRWDRVFYNSPLHF.